These 9 T cell receptor beta chains came from one sample sequenced in a study of T cell responses to AZD1222 COVID-19 vaccine. Here immunoSEQ multiplex PCR was the method, and the copy in TCRdb shows in-frame clones only, minus some. The top ten clones hold 3.5% to 5% of a sample with around 160,000 clones, 75% to 90% of them seen once. Specimen: peripheral blood, collected on day 0 of MenACWY control vaccination. The receptors come from an adult in good health.

The chain joins TRBV29-1 to TRBJ1-4; perhaps TRBD1 as D (5 bases). The CDR3 consists of 13 residues. The germline V gene has CDR1 SQVTM and CDR2 ANQGSEA. Trimming cost V 6 bases and J 4 bases, with 12 bases left between them. This CDR3 is CSVSGGSNEKLFF. Here the CDR3 DNA reads TGCAGCGTCTCCGGGGGTAGTAATGAAAAACTGTTTTTT.

The gene calls are TRBV19 and TRBJ1-2, with 7 bases matching TRBD1. CDR3 length: 15 residues. The germline CDR1 and CDR2 sequences are LNHDA and SQIVND (reference sequence). V lost 3 bases and J lost 0; bases outside the gene matches: 4. CDR3 DNA: TGTGCCAGTAGTATGGACAGGCCCCCTAACTATGGCTACACCTTC. This gives the protein CASSMDRPPNYGYTF.

The chain carries TRBV9 and TRBJ2-2; weak D call: TRBD2 (6 bases). The V gene's germline CDR1 is SGDLS and CDR2 YYNGEE. The CDR3 totals 15 residues. V was shortened by 3 bases and J by 2 bases, with 11 bases between the two germline ends. Here the CDR3 reads CASSAGLSNTGELFF. The CDR3 nucleotides are TGTGCCAGCAGCGCGGGACTTTCTAACACCGGGGAGCTGTTTTTT. The full variable domain, in which reference TRBV9 and TRBJ2-2 provide the parts outside the CDR3, is DSGVTQTPKHLITATGQRVTLRCSPRSGDLSVYWYQQSLDQGLQFLIQYYNGEERAKGNILERFSAQQFPDLHSELNLSSLELGDSALYFCASSAGLSNTGELFFGEGSRLTVL.

This clone has a single count. The CDR3 DNA follows: TGTGCCACCAGCAGAGGGAGGGGCACAGATACGCAGTATTTT. Amino acids: CATSRGRGTDTQYF. V and J are TRBV15 and TRBJ2-3; TRBD2 might be the D (6 bases). V was shortened by 1 base and J by 1 base, with 6 bases between the two germline ends. The CDR3 is 14 residues long. Germline lookup yields CDR1 LNHNV and CDR2 YYDKDF (reference sequence).

J is TRBJ1-5 and V is TRBV6-5, with TRBD1 identical over 7 bases. CDR3 length: 13 residues. The germline CDR1 and CDR2 sequences are MNHEY and SVGAGI. The junction had 4 bases not matched to a gene; V was cut back by 4 bases and J by 7 bases. The CDR3 loop reads CASSSQGGQPQHF. DNA for the CDR3: TGTGCCAGCAGTTCGCAGGGGGGACAGCCCCAGCATTTT.

The CDR3 protein is CASTGSLLNEQFF. CDR3 bases: TGTGCCAGCACCGGAAGCCTGCTTAATGAGCAGTTCTTC. The chain links TRBV2 to TRBJ2-1; D is uncertain. The CDR3 runs 13 residues. V was pared by 7 bases and J by 7 bases, with 14 bases between. The germline CDR1 and CDR2 sequences are SNHLY and FYNNEI. Full variable domain (remainder filled in from reference TRBV2 and TRBJ2-1): EPEVTQTPSHQVTQMGQEVILRCVPISNHLYFYWYRQILGQKVEFLVSFYNNEISEKSEIFDDQFSVERPDGSNFTLKIRSTKLEDSAMYFCASTGSLLNEQFFGPGTRLTVL.

The chain couples TRBV7-2 to TRBJ1-6; a possible D gene is TRBD1 (6 bases). Germline-derived CDR1 and CDR2 are SGHTA and FQGNSA. The V end lost 3 bases, the J end lost 7 bases, and 10 bases lay between the germline ends. The CDR3 has 14 residues. The CDR3 DNA sequence: TGTGCCAGCAGCTTGGAACAGGGCAATTCACCCCTCCACTTT. It translates to CASSLEQGNSPLHF.

This sequence joins TRBV2 and TRBJ1-3; TRBD1 matches 9 bases. Germline V gene data show CDR1 as SNHLY and CDR2 as FYNNEI. Trimming removed 10 bases from V and 2 bases from J; junction bases left unmatched: 6. This CDR3 is built from 14 residues. CDR3 DNA sequence: TGTGCCACCGGGACAGGGATGCCTGGAAACACCATATATTTT. Protein: CATGTGMPGNTIYF.

The V and J genes are TRBV20-1 and TRBJ1-6; D is perhaps TRBD1 (5 bases). The CDR3 consists of 14 residues. V was pared by 3 bases and J by 2 bases, with 8 bases between. The germline CDR1 and CDR2 sequences are DFQATT and SNEGSKA (reference sequence). The CDR3, as DNA: TGCAGTGCTAGTCCGACAGCCTATAATTCACCCCTCCACTTT. This gives the protein CSASPTAYNSPLHF.